The subject of this entry is one T cell receptor beta chain. These data originate in a study of blood T cell repertoires in COVID-19. Study as a whole: The analysed material was cDNA or gDNA that came from T cells, B-cell-depleted T cells, or PBMCs.

The CDR3 length is 14 residues. The trim removed 0 bases at V and 10 bases at J, leaving 4 bases unmatched. CDR1 is PRHDT, CDR2 FYEKMQ, per germline (reference sequence). Clones were read by immunoSEQ multiplex PCR, and TCRdb kept only the in-frame ones, dropping some. The sample records just under 65,000 clones, around four fifths being singletons. The receptor was isolated from a human donor in a cohort sampled during active COVID-19. Sequences were obtained from peripheral blood. The genes are TRBV13 and TRBJ2-2; 8 positions match TRBD2. The CDR3 sequence is CASSLGGGAKELFF. The CDR3 DNA sequence: TGTGCCAGCAGCTTAGGCGGGGGGGCCAAGGAGCTGTTTTTT.